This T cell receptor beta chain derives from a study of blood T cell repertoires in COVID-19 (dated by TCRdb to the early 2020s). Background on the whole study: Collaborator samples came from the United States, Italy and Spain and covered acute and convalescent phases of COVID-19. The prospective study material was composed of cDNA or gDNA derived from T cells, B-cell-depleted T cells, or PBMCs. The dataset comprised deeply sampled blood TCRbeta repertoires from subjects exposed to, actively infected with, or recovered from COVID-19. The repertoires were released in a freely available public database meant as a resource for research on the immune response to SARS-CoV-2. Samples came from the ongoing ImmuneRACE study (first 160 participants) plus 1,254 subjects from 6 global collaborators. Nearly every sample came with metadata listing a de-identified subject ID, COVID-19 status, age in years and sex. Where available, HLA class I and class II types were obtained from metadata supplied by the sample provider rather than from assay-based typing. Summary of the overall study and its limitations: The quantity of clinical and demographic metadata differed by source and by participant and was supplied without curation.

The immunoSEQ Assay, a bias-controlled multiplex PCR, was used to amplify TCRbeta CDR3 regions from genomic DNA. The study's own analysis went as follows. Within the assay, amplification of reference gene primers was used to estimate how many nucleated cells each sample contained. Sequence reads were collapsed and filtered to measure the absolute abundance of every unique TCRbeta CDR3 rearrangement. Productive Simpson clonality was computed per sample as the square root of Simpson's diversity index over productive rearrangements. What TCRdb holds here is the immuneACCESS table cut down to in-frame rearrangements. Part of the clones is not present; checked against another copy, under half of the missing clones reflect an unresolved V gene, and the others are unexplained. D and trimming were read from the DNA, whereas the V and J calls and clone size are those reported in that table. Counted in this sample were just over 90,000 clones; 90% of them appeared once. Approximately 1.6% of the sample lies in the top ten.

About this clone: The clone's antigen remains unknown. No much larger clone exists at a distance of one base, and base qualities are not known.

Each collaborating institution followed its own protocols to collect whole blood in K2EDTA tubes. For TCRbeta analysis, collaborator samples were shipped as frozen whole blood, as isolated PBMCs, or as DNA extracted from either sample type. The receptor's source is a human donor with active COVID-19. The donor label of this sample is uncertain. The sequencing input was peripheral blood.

The CDR3 region reads CAWSATENEAFF. The nucleotide sequence is TGTGCCTGGAGCGCGACAGAAAATGAAGCTTTCTTT. This receptor chain uses TRBV30 and TRBJ1-1; the D gene is perhaps TRBD1, on 5 matching bases. V is pared back by 3 bases and J by 7 bases, with 12 bases lying between the germline termini. CDR1 GTSNPN and CDR2 SVGIG were looked up in the germline V gene (reference sequence). The CDR3 measures 12 amino acids from cysteine to phenylalanine. Only the CDR3 part of the read is kept: 36 bases, read in frame from the first base. This CDR3, with the reference TRBV30 and TRBJ1-1 proteins standing in past its ends, gives the full variable domain SQTIHQWPATLVQPVGSPLSLECTVEGTSNPNLYWYRQAAGRGLQLLFYSVGIGQISSEVPQNLSASRPQDRQFILSSKKLLLSDSGFYLCAWSATENEAFFGQGTRLTVV.